This T cell receptor beta chain was retrieved from a study of T cells in Graves' hyperthyroidism and ophthalmopathy. CDR3 length: 14 residues. In germline, CDR1 is SEHNR, CDR2 FQNEAQ (reference sequence). V was pared by 6 bases and J by 4 bases, with 7 bases of the junction left unmatched. What was amplified from RNA transcripts were TCR beta CDR3 regions. In the first-round RT-PCR of the TCR CDR3, the HTBI primer set was used. TCRdb independently ran MiXCR on the multiplex PCR reads; one entry per CDR3 protein. Of 450,000 to 700,000 distinct CDR3 sequences listed, just over 45% are singletons. This clonotype was counted ten times or more.

The chain combines TRBV7-9 with TRBJ1-1; 8 bases align to TRBD1. The specimen was peripheral blood or thyroid tissue (not recorded which). This sequence was found in an adult woman with Graves' disease, either hyperthyroidism or ophthalmopathy (not recorded which). This CDR3 is CASRRKTGGTEAFF. CDR3 DNA: TGTGCCAGCAGGCGGAAAACAGGGGGCACTGAAGCTTTCTTT.